This TCR beta chain was documented in a study of T cell repertoires in cytomegalovirus infection. Each CDR3 protein gets one entry after TCRdb re-called the reads with MiXCR. The data hold over 200,000 distinct CDR3 sequences, with roughly 13% observed a single time. Sequenced sample: PBMCs. The source of this sequence is a human donor in good health (CMV status not recorded). Some clones in this sample may be carry-over from other donors' samples.

CDR3 region: CASSKEPNTEAFF. The CDR3 nucleotides read TGTGCCAGCAGCAAGGAGCCCAACACTGAAGCTTTCTTT. The chain couples TRBV7-9 to TRBJ1-1, with D unresolved. The germline V gene encodes CDR1 SEHNR and CDR2 FQNEAQ (reference sequence). Trimming removed 5 bases from V and 2 bases from J, with 9 bases in between. This CDR3 comprises 13 residues.